The 30 T cell receptor beta chains presented below share a single source sample, sequenced in a study of blood T cell repertoires in COVID-19. Measured with immunoSEQ multiplex PCR; TCRdb has only the in-frame clones, and not every one. The table has around 310,000 clones, about 87% seen once. The sequencing input was PBMCs or T cells enriched from blood (not recorded which). Receptors were obtained from a man younger than 45 who had recovered from COVID-19.

Comment on this clone: Since no conserved phenylalanine or tryptophan closes the CDR3, a read error is the likely cause. The DNA is left out, because the CDR3 cannot be placed on it with certainty; the CDR3 is given as TCRdb lists it. The chain is built from TRBV20-1 and TRBJ1-2. Germline V CDR1 and CDR2: DFQATT, SNEGSKA (reference sequence). The CDR3 spans 11 amino acids, including both terminal residues. CDR3 sequence reads: CSAIGEGRTAV.

The chain has TRBV19 and TRBJ1-1; 9 nucleotides agree with TRBD1. The CDR3 sequence is 16 residues long. Trimming removed 4 bases from V and 6 bases from J; junction bases left unmatched: 12. The germline CDR1 and CDR2 sequences are LNHDA and SQIVND (reference sequence). The CDR3 spells CASSNEGGQGRAEAFF. For the CDR3, the DNA is TGTGCCAGTAGTAACGAAGGAGGACAGGGGAGGGCTGAAGCTTTCTTT.

This chain links TRBV24-1 with TRBJ2-5; 8 bases fit TRBD1. The CDR3 length is 15 residues. Germline V gene lookup returns CDR1 KGHDR and CDR2 SFDVKD. Trimming at V came to 4 bases and at J to 5 bases, leaving 8 bases not matched to a gene. CDR3: CATSERNRGRETQYF. In DNA form, the CDR3 reads TGTGCCACCAGTGAGCGTAACAGGGGGAGGGAGACCCAGTACTTC.

The chain is built from TRBV7-9 and TRBJ1-2, with 9 bases matching TRBD1. Germline CDR1 SEHNR, CDR2 FQNEAQ (reference sequence). The CDR3 extends over 16 amino acids. V lost 4 bases to trimming and J lost 6 bases; unmatched junction nucleotides: 12. In DNA form, the CDR3 reads TGTGCCAGCAGCTCCAGGGACAGGGCGAGGTTAGATGGCTACACCTTC. Its protein product is CASSSRDRARLDGYTF.

The chain joins TRBV10-2 to TRBJ2-5; perhaps TRBD2 as D (6 bases). Germline loops: CDR1 WSHSY, CDR2 SAAADI. Trimming took off 6 bases at V and 1 base at J, with 15 bases between the two ends. This CDR3 region has 15 residues. DNA for the CDR3: TGCGCCAGCAGCCTCCTCCGGGACTCCCAAGAGACCCAGTACTTC. Protein product: CASSLLRDSQETQYF.

This chain uses TRBV18 with TRBJ2-2; D not resolved. The germline V gene encodes CDR1 KGHSH and CDR2 LQKENI. This CDR3 has 13 residues. V was pared by 10 bases and J by 5 bases, with 14 bases between. The CDR3 DNA follows: TGTGCCACCCCAGAGAGGCAGACCGGGGAGCTGTTTTTT. Its protein product is CATPERQTGELFF.

V usage is TRBV28 and J usage is TRBJ2-4, with 7 positions matching TRBD2. The J segment lost 1 base and the V segment lost 3 bases, leaving 6 bases of the junction unmatched. This CDR3 has 16 amino acids. Germline CDR1 reads MDHEN; CDR2 reads SYDVKM. This CDR3 is CASSFVGEGAKNIQYF. In nucleotides, the CDR3 is TGTGCCAGCAGTTTCGTAGGGGAGGGGGCCAAAAACATTCAGTACTTC.

The V and J genes are TRBV19 and TRBJ2-5, with a possible D match to TRBD1 (5 bases). The CDR3 covers 15 residues. V dropped 3 bases and J dropped 1 base, with 12 bases sitting between them. Germline V gives CDR1 LNHDA, CDR2 SQIVND (reference sequence). This CDR3 reads CASSMGRQIQETQYF. As DNA, the CDR3 is TGTGCCAGTAGTATGGGGCGACAGATCCAAGAGACCCAGTACTTC.

The J gene is TRBJ1-6, the V gene TRBV3-1 (or the pseudogene TRBV3-2); D is undetermined. V lost 1 base and J lost 9, with 22 bases in between. From germline, CDR1 is LGHDT and CDR2 YNNKEL (reference sequence). This CDR3 has 18 amino acids. CDR3 sequence reads: CASSQVGSGTSRASPLHF. DNA for the CDR3: TGTGCCAGCAGCCAAGTGGGTTCGGGAACATCTCGAGCTTCACCCCTCCACTTT.

The rearrangement links TRBV13 to TRBJ2-3, with 10 bases identical to TRBD2. Germline values: CDR1 PRHDT, CDR2 FYEKMQ (reference sequence). V was pared by 5 bases and J by 7 bases, with 15 bases of the junction left unmatched. The CDR3 length is 17 residues. This CDR3 reads CASSANPERGGGYTQYF. CDR3 in DNA: TGTGCCAGCAGCGCTAACCCGGAGCGGGGGGGCGGGTATACGCAGTATTTT.

This rearrangement joins TRBV2 to TRBJ1-2; TRBD1 aligns across 7 bases. V shed 8 bases, J shed 1 base, and the junction held 1 base outside the gene matches. CDR3 length equals 12 residues. Germline V gives CDR1 SNHLY, CDR2 FYNNEI. CDR3 nucleotide sequence: TGTGCCAGCGACAGGGTTAACTATGGCTACACCTTC. This encodes CASDRVNYGYTF.

V and J are TRBV7-6 and TRBJ2-3; 7 positions match TRBD1. The J segment lost 3 bases and the V segment lost 2 bases, leaving 5 bases of the junction unmatched. Germline assignment: CDR1 SGHVS and CDR2 FNYEAQ. The CDR3 spans 15 residues. The CDR3 region has the DNA TGTGCCAGCAGCTTAACAGGGGCTTCGACAGATACGCAGTATTTT. It encodes CASSLTGASTDTQYF.

CDR3 bases: TGTGCCAGCAGCCCAGGACACGGAAACACCATATATTTT. It translates to CASSPGHGNTIYF. This chain uses TRBV6-5 with TRBJ1-3; a possible D gene is TRBD1 (5 bases). Deletions cut 6 bases from V and 4 bases from J, with 10 bases between. CDR1 is MNHEY, CDR2 SVGAGI, per germline. The CDR3 runs to 13 residues.

The V and J genes are TRBV7-6 and TRBJ2-7, with D perhaps matching TRBD2 (6 bases). Germline values: CDR1 SGHVS, CDR2 FNYEAQ. Between the trimmed V and J ends, which lost 6 bases and 7 bases, there was a span of 34 bases. CDR3 length: 19 amino acids. For the CDR3, the DNA is TGTGCCAGCAGTCGTTACCTTATCGGGACCGGGGGTGAAGTTCAGGAGCAGTACTTC. Translating it yields CASSRYLIGTGGEVQEQYF.

V and J are TRBV30 and TRBJ2-2; 9 bases agree with TRBD1. Germline V lookup: CDR1 GTSNPN, CDR2 SVGIG (reference sequence). The CDR3 sequence is 17 residues long. The J segment lost 1 base and the V segment lost 3 bases, leaving 9 bases of the junction unmatched. CDR3 protein: CAWRGGLGQGNTGELFF. The CDR3 DNA is TGTGCCTGGAGGGGCGGCCTGGGACAGGGGAACACCGGGGAGCTGTTTTTT.

V is TRBV18 and J is TRBJ2-1; a possible D gene is TRBD2 (6 bases). The V gene's germline CDR1 is KGHSH and CDR2 LQKENI. This CDR3 comprises 15 residues. V lost 6 bases and J lost 3, with 15 bases in between. CDR3 amino acids: CASSTGTEHYNEQFF. The CDR3 bases are TGTGCCAGCTCGACCGGGACTGAGCACTACAATGAGCAGTTCTTC.

V gene TRBV6-5 combines with J gene TRBJ2-7; no definite D call. Germline V CDR1 and CDR2: MNHEY, SVGAGI. V lost 0 bases to trimming and J lost 0 bases, with 9 bases between them. The CDR3 is made up of 15 amino acids. The CDR3 DNA sequence: TGTGCCAGCAGTTACTCTGGCAGTGGCTCCTACGAGCAGTACTTC. The encoded protein is CASSYSGSGSYEQYF.

The chain has TRBV19 and TRBJ1-1; D not certain. This CDR3 spans 15 amino acids. Germline CDR1 reads LNHDA; CDR2 reads SQIVND (reference sequence). Trimming cost V 2 bases and J 1 base, with 11 bases left between them. The DNA of the CDR3 is TGTGCCAGTAGTATAAGGAGGAGGGCGAACACTGAAGCTTTCTTT. This gives the protein CASSIRRRANTEAFF.

The chain recombines TRBV30 with TRBJ2-5; 9 bases align to TRBD1. After removal of 0 bases from V and 3 bases from J, the junction contained 5 bases not matched to a gene. The CDR3 contains 15 residues. The germline gives CDR1 GTSNPN, CDR2 SVGIG (reference sequence). CDR3 protein: CAWSVPGTGKETQYF. The CDR3 DNA sequence: TGTGCCTGGAGTGTACCCGGGACAGGGAAAGAGACCCAGTACTTC.

The chain uses TRBV18 and TRBJ1-4; a weak D match, TRBD1 (6 bases). CDR1 and CDR2 (germline): KGHSH, LQKENI. Between the trimmed V and J ends, which lost 3 bases and 4 bases, there was a span of 9 bases. CDR3 length: 14 amino acids. For the CDR3, the DNA is TGTGCCAGCTCACCGGGACAATATAATGAAAAACTGTTTTTT. Translation gives CASSPGQYNEKLFF. Using reference TRBV18 and TRBJ1-4 for the parts outside the CDR3, the full variable domain is NAGVMQNPRHLVRRRGQEARLRCSPMKGHSHVYWYRQLPEEGLKFMVYLQKENIIDESGMPKERFSAEFPKEGPSILRIQQVVRGDSAAYFCASSPGQYNEKLFFGSGTQLSVL.

This chain joins TRBV6-4 and TRBJ2-3; 10 bases map to TRBD2. Germline lookup yields CDR1 MRHNA and CDR2 SNTAGT. V was clipped by 5 bases and J by 4 bases; unmatched bases: 9. This CDR3 comprises 16 residues. The CDR3 is CASSRLAGDTSDTQYF. The CDR3 nucleotides are TGTGCCAGCAGTAGGCTAGCGGGGGATACGTCAGATACGCAGTATTTT.

The chain recombines TRBV28 with TRBJ1-5; D not certain. The germline V gene has CDR1 MDHEN and CDR2 SYDVKM. The CDR3 runs to 18 residues. The ends were cut back, 3 bases at V and 8 bases at J, with 26 bases in the middle. This CDR3 reads CASSLLNGLNVVTEPQHF. CDR3 DNA: TGTGCCAGCAGTTTGCTAAATGGACTGAATGTGGTCACTGAGCCCCAGCATTTT.

This clone has a single count. This rearrangement joins TRBV19 to TRBJ2-3; 8 bases are shared with TRBD1. The CDR3 covers 16 residues. Germline V gene data show CDR1 as LNHDA and CDR2 as SQIVND (reference sequence). V lost 3 bases, J lost 0 bases, and 5 bases stayed unmatched. This CDR3 is CASSIFRTGSTDTQYF. CDR3 coding DNA: TGTGCCAGTAGTATTTTCCGGACAGGGAGCACAGATACGCAGTATTTT.

CDR3 nucleotide sequence: TGTGCCAGCAGCCTCATTTCGGGACAGTATGGCTACACCTTC. This sequence encodes CASSLISGQYGYTF. The chain couples TRBV7-6 to TRBJ1-2; the match to TRBD1 covers 7 bases. Germline CDR1 is SGHVS and CDR2 is FNYEAQ. This CDR3 spans 14 amino acids. V was clipped by 5 bases and J by 5 bases; unmatched bases: 8.

The chain combines TRBV30 with TRBJ2-7; TRBD1 aligns across 11 bases. The CDR3 extends over 15 amino acids. Germline V gene data show CDR1 as GTSNPN and CDR2 as SVGIG (reference sequence). J lost 0 bases, V lost 3 bases, and 4 bases had no gene match. In DNA, the CDR3 is TGTGCCTGGAGGGGGACAGGGGGGGTCTCCTACGAGCAGTACTTC. Encoded protein: CAWRGTGGVSYEQYF. Based on the CDR3 plus reference TRBV30 and TRBJ2-7, the full variable domain is SQTIHQWPATLVQPVGSPLSLECTVEGTSNPNLYWYRQAAGRGLQLLFYSVGIGQISSEVPQNLSASRPQDRQFILSSKKLLLSDSGFYLCAWRGTGGVSYEQYFGPGTRLTVT.

This clone is a singleton in its sample. V gene TRBV27 combines with J gene TRBJ2-6; tentatively, D is TRBD1 (5 bases). Per the germline V gene, CDR1 is MNHEY and CDR2 is SMNVEV (reference sequence). V gave up 5 bases and J gave up 1 base, with 15 bases separating them. The CDR3 runs to 17 residues. CDR3 protein: CASSPISTASGANVLTF. CDR3 nucleotides: TGTGCCAGCAGTCCTATCTCGACAGCTTCTGGGGCCAACGTCCTGACTTTC.

This clone was detected once. The chain is built from TRBV5-4 and TRBJ1-2, with D maybe TRBD1 (5 bases). V lost 0 bases to trimming and J lost 6 bases, with 9 bases between them. The CDR3 has 13 residues. Germline V lookup: CDR1 SGHNT, CDR2 YYREEE (reference sequence). CDR3 residues: CASSLASGNGYTF. CDR3 coding DNA: TGTGCCAGCAGCTTGGCGTCAGGGAATGGCTACACCTTC.

The rearrangement uses TRBV5-3 and TRBJ2-7, with no clear D. TRBV5-3 is labeled an ORF, and its function is uncertain. V shed 3 bases and J shed 3 bases, with 13 bases lying between them. This CDR3 has 14 residues. The CDR3 DNA reads TGTGCCAGAAGCTCCCGTATAGCCGTCTACGAGCAGTACTTC. Protein: CARSSRIAVYEQYF.

This clone was picked up many times. This sequence joins TRBV7-6 and TRBJ1-5; 7 bases align to TRBD1. CDR1 is SGHVS and CDR2 is FNYEAQ in the germline V gene. The CDR3 length is 16 residues. Trimming at V came to 10 bases and at J to 0 bases, leaving 12 bases not matched to a gene. The DNA of the CDR3 is TGTGCCATGCCTTTAACAGGGGAATATAGCAATCAGCCCCAGCATTTT. It codes for CAMPLTGEYSNQPQHF.

This chain uses TRBV28 with TRBJ2-7; D possibly corresponds to TRBD1 (6 bases). Germline CDR1 reads MDHEN; CDR2 reads SYDVKM. CDR3 length: 14 residues. Between the trimmed V and J ends, which lost 2 bases and 1 base, there was a span of 9 bases. The CDR3, as DNA: TGTGCCAGCAGTTTACCCGGACAGTCCTACGAGCAGTACTTC. Its translation is CASSLPGQSYEQYF.